The rows below give T cell receptor beta chains drawn from one sample of a study of T-cell memory formation after mild COVID-19. A single record per CDR3 protein comes from TCRdb applying MiXCR to the 5' RACE reads. This sample has under 600,000 distinct CDR3 sequences, with about 20% found just once. The sequenced sample consisted of PBMCs or a T cell subset sorted from them (not recorded which). The receptors were sampled from an adult woman who had mild COVID-19 (a few samples of this study predate the infection). Cell type and time point are not known. Each CDR3 is given with its conserved first and last residue. The D gene is left open where the match is weak. Some rows mark clone size as missing; the rest say once, few, many or name a class of expanded clone.

CDR3 protein: CASSTDRVNSPLHF; CDR3 DNA: TGTGCCAGCAGTACCGACAGGGTCAATTCACCCCTCCACTTT; D gene: TRBD1; clone size: few; V gene: TRBV6-5; J gene: TRBJ1-6
CDR3 protein: CASSAGQGETQYF; CDR3 DNA: TGTGCCAGCAGCGCTGGACAGGGGGAGACCCAGTACTTC; D gene: TRBD1; clone size: many; V gene: TRBV6-5; J gene: TRBJ2-5
CDR3 protein: CASLGFTRGSYNEQFF; CDR3 DNA: TGTGCCAGCTTAGGTTTCACTAGGGGTTCCTACAATGAGCAGTTCTTC; D gene: .; clone size: few; V gene: TRBV9; J gene: TRBJ2-1
CDR3 protein: CASSIGTATNEKLFF; CDR3 DNA: TGTGCCAGTAGTATAGGAACAGCAACTAATGAAAAACTGTTTTTT; D gene: .; clone size: .; V gene: TRBV19; J gene: TRBJ1-4
CDR3 protein: CAWSVIRGLGNEQYF; CDR3 DNA: TGTGCCTGGAGTGTAATCCGGGGGCTCGGGAACGAGCAGTACTTC; D gene: .; clone size: .; V gene: TRBV30; J gene: TRBJ2-7
CDR3 protein: CATSALGGGYTF; CDR3 DNA: TGTGCCACCAGTGCCTTGGGAGGGGGCTACACCTTC; D gene: .; clone size: .; V gene: TRBV24-1; J gene: TRBJ1-2
CDR3 protein: CSARVVPEQFF; CDR3 DNA: TGCAGTGCTAGAGTGGTCCCCGAGCAGTTCTTC; D gene: .; clone size: .; V gene: TRBV20-1; J gene: TRBJ2-1
CDR3 protein: CAWITGGRNYEQYF; CDR3 DNA: TGTGCCTGGATCACAGGGGGCCGTAACTACGAGCAGTACTTC; D gene: TRBD1; clone size: .; V gene: TRBV30; J gene: TRBJ2-7
CDR3 protein: CASSFRGGANTGELFF; CDR3 DNA: TGTGCCAGCAGTTTTCGCGGCGGGGCGAACACCGGGGAGCTGTTTTTT; D gene: .; clone size: few; V gene: TRBV12-3/TRBV12-4; J gene: TRBJ2-2
CDR3 protein: CASLAGPNYNEQFF; CDR3 DNA: TGTGCCAGCTTGGCGGGACCAAACTACAATGAGCAGTTCTTC; D gene: .; clone size: .; V gene: TRBV11-3; J gene: TRBJ2-1
CDR3 protein: CATSAPWDGQETQYF; CDR3 DNA: TGTGCCACCAGTGCCCCCTGGGACGGCCAAGAGACCCAGTACTTC; D gene: .; clone size: few; V gene: TRBV24-1; J gene: TRBJ2-5
CDR3 protein: CSVDLTGTDTQYF; CDR3 DNA: TGCAGCGTTGATTTGACAGGCACAGATACGCAGTATTTT; D gene: .; clone size: few; V gene: TRBV29-1; J gene: TRBJ2-3
CDR3 protein: CATSDETRTSGSSQQYF; CDR3 DNA: TGTGCCACCAGTGATGAGACAAGGACTAGCGGGAGTTCGCAGCAGTACTTC; D gene: TRBD2; clone size: few; V gene: TRBV24-1; J gene: TRBJ2-7
CDR3 protein: CASRYSRGTSGGGSDTQYF; CDR3 DNA: TGTGCCAGCAGATACTCGAGGGGGACTAGCGGAGGGGGATCAGATACGCAGTATTTT; D gene: TRBD2; clone size: .; V gene: TRBV7-9; J gene: TRBJ2-3
CDR3 protein: CASSFDGQGANGYTF; CDR3 DNA: TGCGCCAGCAGCTTTGACGGACAGGGGGCGAATGGCTACACCTTC; D gene: TRBD1; clone size: few; V gene: TRBV5-1; J gene: TRBJ1-2
CDR3 protein: CASSLVVGLNTEAFF; CDR3 DNA: TGCGCCAGCAGCTTGGTTGTGGGTTTGAACACTGAAGCTTTCTTT; D gene: .; clone size: many; V gene: TRBV5-1; J gene: TRBJ1-1
CDR3 protein: CASSQERTSAATGELFF; CDR3 DNA: TGTGCCAGCAGCCAAGAACGGACTAGCGCGGCAACCGGGGAGCTGTTTTTT; D gene: TRBD2; clone size: .; V gene: TRBV4-2; J gene: TRBJ2-2
CDR3 protein: CSARKGQGRNQPQHF; CDR3 DNA: TGCAGTGCTAGAAAGGGACAGGGGAGGAATCAGCCCCAGCATTTT; D gene: TRBD1; clone size: few; V gene: TRBV20-1; J gene: TRBJ1-5
CDR3 protein: CASSQDRLAGELSYNEQFF; CDR3 DNA: TGTGCCAGCAGCCAAGATAGGCTAGCGGGAGAGCTATCCTACAATGAGCAGTTCTTC; D gene: TRBD2; clone size: .; V gene: TRBV4-2; J gene: TRBJ2-1
CDR3 protein: CASSGIHEQFF; CDR3 DNA: TGTGCCAGCAGTGGTATCCATGAGCAGTTCTTC; D gene: .; clone size: .; V gene: TRBV6-1; J gene: TRBJ2-1
CDR3 protein: CASSYSSGTYEQYF; CDR3 DNA: TGTGCCAGCAGTTACTCGAGCGGGACCTACGAGCAGTACTTC; D gene: TRBD2; clone size: .; V gene: TRBV6-5; J gene: TRBJ2-7
CDR3 protein: CASSSTLIRGGWYF; CDR3 DNA: TGTGCCAGCAGCTCGACGTTAATACGGGGGGGATGGTATTTT; D gene: TRBD2; clone size: many; V gene: TRBV7-2; J gene: TRBJ2-3
CDR3 protein: CASSFGGRTEAFF; CDR3 DNA: TGTGCCAGCAGCTTTGGGGGCCGGACTGAAGCTTTCTTT; D gene: .; clone size: many; V gene: TRBV7-8; J gene: TRBJ1-1
CDR3 protein: CASSIRDRRTDTQYF; CDR3 DNA: TGTGCCAGCAGCATACGGGACAGGCGCACAGATACGCAGTATTTT; D gene: TRBD1; clone size: .; V gene: TRBV5-6; J gene: TRBJ2-3
CDR3 protein: CASSTSQPGRASYEQYF; CDR3 DNA: TGTGCCAGCAGCACCTCCCAGCCCGGGAGGGCCAGCTACGAGCAGTACTTC; D gene: .; clone size: few; V gene: TRBV21-1; J gene: TRBJ2-7
CDR3 protein: CASSSTGGGETQYF; CDR3 DNA: TGTGCCAGCAGCTCGACAGGTGGCGGGGAGACCCAGTACTTC; D gene: .; clone size: many; V gene: TRBV7-3; J gene: TRBJ2-5
CDR3 protein: CASSPRRGDNTEAFF; CDR3 DNA: TGTGCCAGCAGCCCACGCCGAGGGGATAACACTGAAGCTTTCTTT; D gene: .; clone size: .; V gene: TRBV3-1; J gene: TRBJ1-1
CDR3 protein: CSAQTSGVRETQYF; CDR3 DNA: TGCAGTGCTCAAACGTCGGGGGTCCGGGAGACCCAGTACTTC; D gene: .; clone size: few; V gene: TRBV20-1; J gene: TRBJ2-5
CDR3 protein: CASRKSASIHTDTQYF; CDR3 DNA: TGTGCCAGCAGGAAATCAGCTAGCATACACACAGATACGCAGTATTTT; D gene: .; clone size: few; V gene: TRBV12-3/TRBV12-4; J gene: TRBJ2-3
CDR3 protein: CASSQEVQGNTEAFF; CDR3 DNA: TGCGCCAGCAGCCAAGAGGTACAGGGGAACACTGAAGCTTTCTTT; D gene: .; clone size: .; V gene: TRBV4-1; J gene: TRBJ1-1
CDR3 protein: CASSLISGGDTQYF; CDR3 DNA: TGTGCCAGCAGCTTAATTAGCGGTGGAGATACGCAGTATTTT; D gene: .; clone size: once; V gene: TRBV7-3; J gene: TRBJ2-3
CDR3 protein: CSARGAGHYNEQFF; CDR3 DNA: TGCAGTGCTAGGGGCGCAGGGCATTACAATGAGCAGTTCTTC; D gene: .; clone size: few; V gene: TRBV20-1; J gene: TRBJ2-1
CDR3 protein: CASSFNRGEGTEAFF; CDR3 DNA: TGCGCCAGCAGCTTTAACAGGGGCGAGGGCACTGAAGCTTTCTTT; D gene: TRBD1; clone size: few; V gene: TRBV5-1; J gene: TRBJ1-1
CDR3 protein: CASRGDTGRVNTEAFF; CDR3 DNA: TGTGCCAGCAGGGGGGACACGGGAAGGGTGAACACTGAAGCTTTCTTT; D gene: .; clone size: once; V gene: TRBV11-2; J gene: TRBJ1-1
CDR3 protein: CASSPLVYVQNIQYF; CDR3 DNA: TGCGCCAGCAGCCCCCTAGTATACGTTCAAAACATTCAGTACTTC; D gene: .; clone size: few; V gene: TRBV4-1; J gene: TRBJ2-4
CDR3 protein: CSARSLVGGGQETQYF; CDR3 DNA: TGCAGTGCTAGAAGCCTAGTTGGCGGGGGGCAAGAGACCCAGTACTTC; D gene: TRBD2; clone size: few; V gene: TRBV20-1; J gene: TRBJ2-5
CDR3 protein: CSAYAWTSGSLQFF; CDR3 DNA: TGCAGCGCCTACGCCTGGACTAGCGGGAGTCTCCAGTTCTTC; D gene: TRBD2; clone size: few; V gene: TRBV29-1; J gene: TRBJ2-1
CDR3 protein: CASRAPESYNEQFF; CDR3 DNA: TGCGCCAGCCGTGCCCCAGAAAGTTACAATGAGCAGTTCTTC; D gene: .; clone size: few; V gene: TRBV5-1; J gene: TRBJ2-1
CDR3 protein: CAISVGQGLRDGTDTQYF; CDR3 DNA: TGTGCCATCAGTGTGGGGCAGGGATTAAGGGACGGCACAGATACGCAGTATTTT; D gene: .; clone size: few; V gene: TRBV10-3; J gene: TRBJ2-3
CDR3 protein: CASTYVRSGNTIYF; CDR3 DNA: TGTGCCAGCACCTACGTAAGGTCTGGAAACACCATATATTTT; D gene: .; clone size: few; V gene: TRBV12-3/TRBV12-4; J gene: TRBJ1-3
CDR3 protein: CASSVWTGDQPQHF; CDR3 DNA: TGTGCCAGTAGTGTTTGGACAGGGGATCAGCCCCAGCATTTT; D gene: TRBD1; clone size: few; V gene: TRBV19; J gene: TRBJ1-5
CDR3 protein: CASGLSARTDTQYF; CDR3 DNA: TGTGCTAGTGGTTTGTCTGCGCGCACAGATACGCAGTATTTT; D gene: .; clone size: few; V gene: TRBV12-5; J gene: TRBJ2-3
CDR3 protein: CASSPLQGSIGAGELFF; CDR3 DNA: TGTGCCAGCAGTCCCCTACAGGGTAGTATAGGCGCCGGGGAGCTGTTTTTT; D gene: .; clone size: .; V gene: TRBV6-5; J gene: TRBJ2-2
CDR3 protein: CASSFTRGRKRNEQFF; CDR3 DNA: TGTGCCAGCAGTTTCACAAGGGGACGAAAGCGCAATGAGCAGTTCTTC; D gene: .; clone size: .; V gene: TRBV27; J gene: TRBJ2-1
CDR3 protein: CSVGRNDRAYEQYF; CDR3 DNA: TGCAGCGTTGGTAGAAACGACCGTGCCTACGAGCAGTACTTC; D gene: .; clone size: .; V gene: TRBV29-1; J gene: TRBJ2-7
CDR3 protein: CASSPRTGGYTF; CDR3 DNA: TGTGCCAGCAGCCCTCGGACTGGTGGCTACACCTTC; D gene: .; clone size: .; V gene: TRBV7-2; J gene: TRBJ1-2
CDR3 protein: CASSEGPEGKGETQYF; CDR3 DNA: TGTGCCAGCAGCGAGGGCCCGGAGGGAAAGGGAGAGACCCAGTACTTC; D gene: .; clone size: few; V gene: TRBV9; J gene: TRBJ2-5
CDR3 protein: CASSLARGRYEQYF; CDR3 DNA: TGTGCCAGTAGTCTGGCTCGGGGTCGCTACGAGCAGTACTTC; D gene: .; clone size: few; V gene: TRBV19; J gene: TRBJ2-7
CDR3 protein: CASSEEGTGLSGNTIYF; CDR3 DNA: TGTGCCAGCAGTGAAGAAGGGACAGGCCTCTCTGGAAACACCATATATTTT; D gene: TRBD1; clone size: .; V gene: TRBV2; J gene: TRBJ1-3
CDR3 protein: CATNDRANTGELFF; CDR3 DNA: TGTGCCACCAATGACAGGGCGAACACCGGGGAGCTGTTTTTT; D gene: TRBD1; clone size: few; V gene: TRBV24-1; J gene: TRBJ2-2
CDR3 protein: CSVEVAGSPLHF; CDR3 DNA: TGCAGCGTTGAAGTCGCGGGCTCACCCCTCCACTTT; D gene: .; clone size: .; V gene: TRBV29-1; J gene: TRBJ1-6
CDR3 protein: CAGSRDRSSGANVLTF; CDR3 DNA: TGTGCCGGCAGCCGGGACCGAAGCTCTGGGGCCAACGTCCTGACTTTC; D gene: .; clone size: .; V gene: TRBV6-2/TRBV6-3; J gene: TRBJ2-6